A single sample is the source of the 23 T cell receptor beta chains below, sequenced in a study of cytomegalovirus exposure and HLA in healthy donors. Primers: 60 Vbeta forward and 13 Jbeta reverse. The table came from immunoSEQ multiplex PCR; TCRdb's copy has only in-frame clones and leaves some out. The repertoire includes approximately 160,000 clones, around 68% of them detected once, and about 2.5% sits in the top ten. The source material was PBMCs. Receptors originate from a woman aged 35 to 49 in good health and CMV-seropositive.

This clone has ten or more counts. This sequence joins TRBV5-1 and TRBJ1-4; no firm D call. V lost 4 bases, J lost 10 bases, and 17 bases lay in between. Looked up from germline, CDR1 is SGHRS and CDR2 is YFSETQ. The CDR3 contains 14 residues. This chain's CDR3 is CASSMAGDSRKLFF. The DNA of the CDR3 is TGCGCCAGCAGCATGGCTGGAGATTCCCGAAAACTGTTTTTT.

The chain combines TRBV27 with TRBJ1-1; 7 bases line up with TRBD1. The CDR3 is 16 amino acids. Looked up from germline, CDR1 is MNHEY and CDR2 is SMNVEV (reference sequence). J was trimmed by 3 bases and V by 2 bases; bases with no gene match: 9. The CDR3 nucleotides are TGTGCCAGCAGTTTACTCCCCGGCAGGGGGGACACTGAAGCTTTCTTT. It yields the protein CASSLLPGRGDTEAFF.

This rearrangement joins TRBV10-3 to TRBJ2-5, with D possibly TRBD2 on 5 matching bases. V shed 8 bases and J shed 4 bases, with 11 bases lying between them. This CDR3 contains 12 residues. CDR1 is ENHRY and CDR2 is SYGVKD in the germline V gene. The CDR3 here is CAIQGSGETQYF. DNA for the CDR3: TGTGCCATCCAAGGGAGCGGAGAGACCCAGTACTTC.

The chain is built from TRBV6-6 and TRBJ1-2; D ambiguous. CDR3 size: 12 residues. Germline assignment: CDR1 MNHNY and CDR2 SVGAGI (reference sequence). V lost 6 bases and J 8 bases, leaving 13 bases between the germline ends. The CDR3 is CASRDGSRGYTF. CDR3 DNA: TGTGCCAGCAGAGATGGGAGCCGCGGCTACACCTTC.

The sample holds a few counts of this clone. The CDR3 nucleotides are TGTGCCAGCAGTTACTCGAATCGGGGGGTTGATGGCTACACCTTC. It codes for CASSYSNRGVDGYTF. This rearrangement joins TRBV6-5 to TRBJ1-2; D is possibly TRBD1 (5 bases). The CDR3 runs to 15 residues. Trimming removed 0 bases at V and 6 bases at J, with 14 bases between. Germline CDR1 MNHEY, CDR2 SVGAGI.

The sample holds one count of this clone. The chain is built from TRBV5-4 and TRBJ1-6; tentative D call: TRBD1 (6 bases). The CDR3 extends over 13 amino acids. Trimming stripped 7 bases from V and 8 bases from J, with 13 bases between. Germline loops: CDR1 SGHNT, CDR2 YYREEE (reference sequence). CDR3 loop: CASAGQQDSPLHF. CDR3 nucleotide sequence: TGTGCCAGCGCTGGACAGCAAGATTCACCCCTCCACTTT.

The gene calls are TRBV9 and TRBJ1-1; D gene uncertain. The CDR3 contains 15 residues. CDR1 is SGDLS and CDR2 is YYNGEE in the germline V gene. Trimming cost V 0 bases and J 5 bases, with 14 bases left between them. The CDR3 here is CASSVAVGERTEAFF. DNA of the CDR3: TGTGCCAGCAGCGTAGCAGTGGGAGAGAGGACTGAAGCTTTCTTT.

The genes are TRBV6-5 and TRBJ1-6, with 7 bases aligning to TRBD1. Germline V CDR1 and CDR2: MNHEY, SVGAGI. This CDR3 spans 16 amino acids. V gave up 0 bases and J gave up 5 bases; unmatched junction bases: 4. This CDR3 reads CASSYSLTGNNSPLHF. CDR3 nucleotides: TGTGCCAGCAGTTACTCATTGACAGGGAATAATTCACCCCTCCACTTT.

The gene calls are TRBV7-2 and TRBJ1-1, with D uncertain. Germline V gene lookup returns CDR1 SGHTA and CDR2 FQGNSA. The ends were cut back, 5 bases at V and 3 bases at J, with 13 bases in the middle. The CDR3 loop spans 14 amino acids. The CDR3 region is CASSLRMRDTEAFF. CDR3 nucleotides: TGTGCCAGCAGCCTGCGGATGAGGGACACTGAAGCTTTCTTT.

As for this clone: The junction differs from germline at one of its ends, possibly a read error. The chain carries TRBV5-4 and TRBJ1-2; D possibly corresponds to TRBD1 (5 bases). Germline assignment: CDR1 SGHNT and CDR2 YYREEE (reference sequence). The CDR3 has 13 amino acids. The CDR3 is CASSFDSNYGYPF. The CDR3 coding sequence is TGTGCCAGCAGCTTCGACAGTAACTATGGCTACCCCTTC.

This clone was detected only once. The chain employs TRBV4-3 and TRBJ2-7; TRBD2 aligns across 7 bases. Germline V gives CDR1 LGHNA, CDR2 YSLEER. The CDR3 covers 15 residues. Unmatched junction bases numbered 7, after V lost 1 base and J lost 4 bases. The CDR3 here is CASSQGGGSFYEQYF. For the CDR3, the DNA is TGCGCCAGCAGCCAAGGGGGCGGGAGCTTTTACGAGCAGTACTTC.

The chain has TRBV4-1 and TRBJ2-2; TRBD2 agrees at 8 bases. Per germline, CDR1 MGHRA and CDR2 YSYEKL. This CDR3 spans 16 amino acids. V lost 2 bases to trimming and J lost 3 bases; unmatched junction nucleotides: 5. CDR3 in DNA: TGCGCCAGCAGCCAACTCGGGAGGGCCCACACCGGGGAGCTGTTTTTT. It translates to CASSQLGRAHTGELFF.

The chain links TRBV7-2 to TRBJ2-5; 8 positions agree with TRBD2. Germline V gene sequence: CDR1 SGHTA, CDR2 FQGNSA. The V and J ends lost 4 bases and 1 base, in that order; junction bases with no gene match: 11. The CDR3 has 17 amino acids. The CDR3 loop is CASSSPMSGGLQETQYF. The CDR3 DNA reads as TGTGCCAGCAGCTCGCCCATGTCGGGGGGGCTCCAAGAGACCCAGTACTTC.

This chain uses TRBV7-2 with TRBJ2-3; D remains ambiguous. CDR1 and CDR2 from the germline V gene are SGHTA and FQGNSA. The CDR3 has 15 residues. Trimming shortened V by 0 bases and J by 2 bases, and 9 bases separated the two germline ends. The chain's CDR3 is CASSLALGLTDTQYF. In nucleotides, the CDR3 is TGTGCCAGCAGCTTAGCGCTGGGCCTCACAGATACGCAGTATTTT. Looking up the rest from reference TRBV7-2 and TRBJ2-3 gives the full variable domain: GAGVSQSPSNKVTEKGKDVELRCDPISGHTALYWYRQSLGQGLEFLIYFQGNSAPDKSGLPSDRFSAERTGGSVSTLTIQRTQQEDSAVYLCASSLALGLTDTQYFGPGTRLTVL.

CDR3 DNA: TGTGCCAGCAGCGTAGGGGCGGTGACTAGAAGCACAGATACGCAGTATTTT. Its translation is CASSVGAVTRSTDTQYF. The chain employs TRBV9 and TRBJ2-3, with a tentative D call TRBD2 (6 bases). There are 17 residues in the CDR3. V was clipped by 0 bases and J by 0 bases, with 14 bases between them. The germline CDR1 and CDR2 sequences are SGDLS and YYNGEE.

In DNA, the CDR3 is TGTGCCAGCAGTTACTCCCGGACAGGGAATGAGCAGTTCTTC. Protein: CASSYSRTGNEQFF. This chain connects TRBV6-5 to TRBJ2-1, with TRBD1 matching 8 bases. The CDR3 totals 14 residues. In germline, CDR1 is MNHEY, CDR2 SVGAGI. J lost 7 bases, V lost 0 bases, and 2 bases had no gene match.

The chain links TRBV28 to TRBJ1-2, with 7 bases matching TRBD1. Germline trimming cut 4 bases from V and 2 bases from J; bases unmatched to any gene: 4. From germline, CDR1 is MDHEN and CDR2 SYDVKM. This CDR3 spans 14 amino acids. Here the CDR3 DNA reads TGTGCCAGCAGTTCCCCGACAGGGAACTATGGCTACACCTTC. It codes for CASSSPTGNYGYTF.

This chain joins TRBV6-5 and TRBJ2-7; 7 positions agree with TRBD2. With 0 bases clipped from V and 2 bases from J, the junction kept 4 bases outside the gene matches. CDR1 is MNHEY and CDR2 is SVGAGI in the germline V gene. The CDR3 totals 15 residues. CDR3 in amino acids: CASSYSGRRAYEQYF. The CDR3 region has the DNA TGTGCCAGCAGTTACTCCGGGAGGAGAGCCTACGAGCAGTACTTC.

V gene TRBV9 combines with J gene TRBJ1-1; no definite D call. V lost 3 bases and J 2 bases, leaving 20 bases between the germline ends. Looked up from germline, CDR1 is SGDLS and CDR2 is YYNGEE. The CDR3 sequence is 17 residues long. The CDR3 protein is CASSEKEVPYVNTEAFF. The CDR3, as DNA: TGTGCCAGCAGCGAGAAGGAGGTCCCTTACGTCAACACTGAAGCTTTCTTT.

This clone has only a few counts. This CDR3 is also generated by other DNA sequences in the sample. CDR3 DNA sequence: TGTGCCAGCAGTGGGGGGGGCTTGGGCGGGGAGCTGTTTTTT. Protein: CASSGGGLGGELFF. The rearrangement uses TRBV6-1 and TRBJ2-2; tentatively, D is TRBD2 (7 bases). From germline, CDR1 is MNHNS and CDR2 SASEGT. Trimming pared 4 bases from V and 7 bases from J, leaving 13 bases between. The CDR3 has 14 residues.

The DNA for the CDR3 is TGTGCCATCAACAGACAGGGGAACACTGAAGCTTTCTTT. This translates into CAINRQGNTEAFF. The chain uses TRBV10-3 and TRBJ1-1, with 7 bases identical to TRBD1. The ends lost 7 bases at V and 1 base at J; junction bases unmatched: 3. The length of the CDR3 is 13 residues. Per the germline V gene, CDR1 is ENHRY and CDR2 is SYGVKD.

This sequence joins TRBV7-9 and TRBJ2-1; unclear D gene. CDR3 length equals 12 residues. V lost 5 bases and J lost 3, with 5 bases in between. Germline V gene lookup returns CDR1 SEHNR and CDR2 FQNEAQ (reference sequence). The CDR3 DNA reads as TGTGCCAGCAGCCCAGACTACAATGAGCAGTTCTTC. Protein: CASSPDYNEQFF. Drawing the rest from reference TRBV7-9 and TRBJ2-1, the complete variable domain is DTGVSQNPRHKITKRGQNVTFRCDPISEHNRLYWYRQTLGQGPEFLTYFQNEAQLEKSRLLSDRFSAERPKGSFSTLEIQRTEQGDSAMYLCASSPDYNEQFFGPGTRLTVL.

V usage is TRBV28 and J usage is TRBJ2-7; D gene ambiguous. CDR1 and CDR2 from the germline V gene are MDHEN and SYDVKM. Trimming cost V 3 bases and J 7 bases, with 7 bases left between them. This CDR3 contains 11 residues. For the CDR3, the DNA is TGTGCCAGCAGTTTGAGGTCTGAGCAGTACTTC. Translating it yields CASSLRSEQYF. The entire variable domain, with the rest obtained from reference TRBV28 and TRBJ2-7, is as follows: DVKVTQSSRYLVKRTGEKVFLECVQDMDHENMFWYRQDPGLGLRLIYFSYDVKMKEKGDIPEGYSVSREKKERFSLILESASTNQTSMYLCASSLRSEQYFGPGTRLTVT.